This T cell receptor beta chain was identified during a study of blood T cell repertoires in COVID-19. Across the study: Sites across the United States, Italy and Spain contributed samples from acute and convalescent COVID-19. PBMCs, B-cell-depleted T cells, or T cells provided the cDNA or gDNA that made up the material.

Authors' processing steps: Estimation of nucleated cell counts was performed using reference gene primer amplification. Assay used: immunoSEQ multiplex PCR; TCRdb lists only in-frame clones, some missing. V, J and clone size reflect that table, while D and trimming were determined from the DNA. The sample includes tens of thousands of clones, approximately 70% seen only once; the top ten take just under 9%. V lost 6 bases and J 2 bases, leaving 13 bases between the germline ends. Germline V gene data show CDR1 as SGHTA and CDR2 as FQGNSA. The CDR3 covers 14 residues. The clonotype was recovered from a woman between 65 and 79 years old with acute or convalescent COVID-19. The sequenced material came from peripheral blood. The chain links TRBV7-2 to TRBJ2-5; weak D call: TRBD2 (7 bases). The CDR3 DNA is TGTGCCAGCAGAAAAGGGGGGGGACAAGAGACCCAGTACTTC. Its translation is CASRKGGGQETQYF.